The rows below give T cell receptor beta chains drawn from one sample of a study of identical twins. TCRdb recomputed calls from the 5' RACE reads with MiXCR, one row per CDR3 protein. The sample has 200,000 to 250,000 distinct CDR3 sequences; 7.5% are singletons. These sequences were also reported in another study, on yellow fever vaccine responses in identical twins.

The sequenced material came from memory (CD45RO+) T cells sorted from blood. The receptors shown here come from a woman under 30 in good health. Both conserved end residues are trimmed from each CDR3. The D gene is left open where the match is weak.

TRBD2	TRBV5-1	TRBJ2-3	ASSVIAGTTDTQY
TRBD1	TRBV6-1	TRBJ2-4	ASSKTGERVGKNIQY
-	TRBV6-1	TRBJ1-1	ASSDRRAFTEAF
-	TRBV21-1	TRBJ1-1	ASSKARGREGTEAF
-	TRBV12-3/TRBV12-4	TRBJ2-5	ASGGVKETQY
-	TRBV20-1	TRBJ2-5	SARGSGGETQY
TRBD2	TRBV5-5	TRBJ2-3	ASNRLAGGTDTQY
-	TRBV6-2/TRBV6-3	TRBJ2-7	ASSRDPIYEQY
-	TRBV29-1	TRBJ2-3	SVEADTDTQY
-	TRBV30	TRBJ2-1	AWSGGTRSYNEQF
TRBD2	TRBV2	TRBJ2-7	ASRQREEYEQY
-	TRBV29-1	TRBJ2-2	SVERRIGELF
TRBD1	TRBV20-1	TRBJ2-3	SARSGTGLRPTDTQY
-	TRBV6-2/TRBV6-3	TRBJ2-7	ASSWADGYEQY
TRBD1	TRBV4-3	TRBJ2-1	ASSRSGTGLYNEQF
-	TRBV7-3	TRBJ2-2	ASRTTGANTGELF
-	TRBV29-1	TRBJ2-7	SVSELSGSEQY